This T cell receptor beta chain was recorded in a study of T cell repertoires in Merkel cell carcinoma (dated by TCRdb to about 2019). Looking at the study overall: Patients with prior intralesional immunotherapy or systemic immune checkpoint blockade before the biopsy were excluded. MCPyV-specific clonotypes were first defined by tetramer sorting, cloning and paired TCR sequencing of expanded tumor-infiltrating lymphocytes. Inclusion required a diagnosis of MCPyV-positive Merkel cell carcinoma and successful in vitro expansion of tumor-infiltrating lymphocytes.

The immunoSEQ assay was used for TRB CDR3 sequencing and data processing of tumor genomic DNA. TCRdb retrieved this table from immuneACCESS and kept in-frame rearrangements only. Not all clones are present; in checked studies, unresolved V genes account for under half, and no reason is known for the remainder. The sample table records fewer than 15,000 clones; around four fifths of these occur just once. Approximately 17% of the sample is taken by the ten largest. At the junction V is shortened by 3 bases and J by 2 bases, with 8 bases in between. The CDR3 contains 14 residues, cysteine and phenylalanine counted. Only the CDR3 DNA stays, 42 bases, in frame from base 1. From the germline V gene, CDR1 is SGHVS and CDR2 is FQNEAQ. Each study subject had MCPyV-positive Merkel cell carcinoma confirmed by biopsy and had serum antibodies to T-antigen that tested positive. Genomic DNA was extracted from several adjacent 10-micron frozen tumor sections without any cell sorting or culture. Roughly 5 x 5 x 5 mm of tumor biopsy tissue was frozen in optimal cutting temperature compound. In the frozen biopsy, scout sections stained with hematoxylin and eosin confirmed abundant Merkel cell carcinoma and infiltrating cells.

Broad study findings and their caveats: No normal tissue biopsies were studied.

About this clone itself: Its antigen is currently not known. Qualities for individual bases were not recorded, and no much larger clone is one base off.

This clonotype originated in an adult with Merkel cell carcinoma. This chain joins TRBV7-8 to TRBJ1-3, with a weak D call of TRBD1 (5 bases match). Input material: tumor tissue. The CDR3 reads CASSFRETGNTIYF. At the DNA level, the sequence is TGTGCCAGCAGCTTCAGGGAAACTGGAAACACCATATATTTT.